This note documents a single T cell receptor beta chain sequence. Its antigen remains undetermined. Base qualities are not provided; no much larger clone lies one nucleotide away. The time point label, read with the paper, signifies: newly diagnosed, previously untreated cHL patient sample. Magnetic negative selection with a Miltenyi CD4+ T cell isolation kit was used to purify CD4+ T cells from thawed PBMCs. As a comparison group for the relapsed/refractory trial patients, PBMCs from patients with newly diagnosed, previously untreated classical Hodgkin lymphoma were sequenced. Peripheral blood was collected in 8 mL Vacutainer Cell Preparation Tubes, from which PBMCs were isolated by centrifugation and then cryopreserved. Purified CD4+ and CD8+ fractions were generated only in cases for which an additional PBMC sample was available. Magnetically labelled cells were removed on LS columns in a quadroMACS separator, and the flow-through was collected as the purified fraction.

The Qiagen DNeasy kit was used to extract genomic DNA from unsorted PBMCs and from the negatively selected CD4+ and CD8+ fractions. Amplification of TCR beta CDR3 regions was done by immunoSEQ multiplex PCR with primers that anneal to V and J segments. A synthetic immune receptor repertoire was used to minimize amplification bias, and any remaining bias was removed computationally after sequencing. The study's own analysis went as follows. Repertoire diversity was quantified as the Shannon entropy index using custom Python scripts. The unsorted, CD4+ and CD8+ repertoires were each analyzed separately, with the exception of combined analyses, where CD4+ and CD8+ sequences were merged in silico. TCRdb stores this immuneACCESS table with in-frame sequences only. Part of the clones is absent; in the studies checked, under half of the shortfall reflects unresolved V genes, and no reason is known for the rest. V, J and clone size derive from that table, while D and trimming were established from the DNA sequence. The sample data list around 20,000 clones, and approximately 92% of these were observed just once. Clones ranked in the top ten supply 0.2% to 0.3% of the sample.

The data are from a study of PD-1 blockade in classical Hodgkin lymphoma (dated by TCRdb to between 2020 and 2021). With respect to the entire study: The study used CyTOF and TCR beta sequencing to define a peripheral blood immune signature of response to PD-1 blockade in classical Hodgkin lymphoma.

Deletion took 1 base off V and 6 bases off J, with a span of 7 bases between the germline ends. There are 13 amino acids in the CDR3, from cysteine to phenylalanine inclusive. Only the CDR3 portion is preserved as DNA: 39 bases, with reading frame beginning at the first base. Sequences SGHNT (CDR1) and YENEEA (CDR2) are obtained from the germline V gene. The investigation overall reported the following: The study covered only a single clinical trial cohort, and the causes of the repertoire differences, possibly disease activity or prior therapy, were still not defined. Baseline TCR diversity was reported to be lower in newly diagnosed patients than in healthy donors, and even lower in relapsed/refractory patients.

The sequence was obtained from a human donor with classical Hodgkin lymphoma. Sequenced material: CD4+ T cells from blood. The chain joins TRBV11-3 to TRBJ2-1, with the D gene uncertain. The CDR3 reads CASSLVGRNEQFF. The DNA sequence is TGTGCCAGCAGCTTAGTCGGCCGCAATGAGCAGTTCTTC.